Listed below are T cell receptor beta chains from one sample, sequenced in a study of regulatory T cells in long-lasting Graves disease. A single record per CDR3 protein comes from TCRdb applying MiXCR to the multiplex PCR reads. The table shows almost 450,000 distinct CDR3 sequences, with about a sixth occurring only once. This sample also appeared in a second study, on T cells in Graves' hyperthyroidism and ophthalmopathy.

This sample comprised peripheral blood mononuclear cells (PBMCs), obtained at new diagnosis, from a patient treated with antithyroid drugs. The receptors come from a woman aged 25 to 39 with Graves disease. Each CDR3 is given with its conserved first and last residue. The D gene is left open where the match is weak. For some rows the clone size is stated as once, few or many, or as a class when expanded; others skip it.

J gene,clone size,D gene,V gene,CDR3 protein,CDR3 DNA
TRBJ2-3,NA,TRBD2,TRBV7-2,CASSKSSGSSDTQYF,TGTGCCAGCAGCAAATCTAGCGGGAGTTCAGATACGCAGTATTTT
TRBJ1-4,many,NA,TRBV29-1,CSVEDGQLDEKLFF,TGCAGCGTTGAAGATGGGCAATTGGATGAAAAACTGTTTTTT
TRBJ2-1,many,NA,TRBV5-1,CASSSGTRNEQFF,TGCGCCAGCAGCTCCGGGACCCGCAATGAGCAGTTCTTC
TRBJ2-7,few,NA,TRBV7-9,CASSFESEQYF,TGTGCCAGCAGCTTCGAGTCCGAGCAGTACTTC
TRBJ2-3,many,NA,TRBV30,CAWSAASPSTDTQYF,TGTGCCTGGAGTGCCGCCTCCCCTAGCACAGATACGCAGTATTTT
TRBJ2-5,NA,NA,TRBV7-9,CTSSLGGETQYF,TGTACCAGCAGCTTAGGTGGAGAGACCCAGTACTTC
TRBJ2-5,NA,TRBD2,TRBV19,CASSIRREAQETQYF,TGTGCCAGTAGTATTCGGCGGGAGGCTCAAGAGACCCAGTACTTC
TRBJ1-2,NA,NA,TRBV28,CASSTGLHGYTF,TGTGCCAGCAGCACAGGTTTGCATGGCTACACCTTC
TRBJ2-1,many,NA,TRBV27,CASSFRPGGPYNEQFF,TGTGCCAGCAGTTTCCGCCCAGGCGGACCCTACAATGAGCAGTTCTTC
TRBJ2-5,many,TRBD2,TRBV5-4,CASSLIRGSGETQYF,TGTGCCAGCAGCTTAATACGCGGGAGTGGGGAGACCCAGTACTTC
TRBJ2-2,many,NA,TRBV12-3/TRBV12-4,CASSPKGPRRTGELFF,TGTGCCAGCAGTCCCAAAGGACCGCGGCGCACCGGGGAGCTGTTTTTT
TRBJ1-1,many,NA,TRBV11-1,CASSSDQNTEAFF,TGTGCCAGCAGCTCGGACCAGAACACTGAAGCTTTCTTT
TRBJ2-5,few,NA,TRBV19,CASSNYRDSGETQYF,TGTGCCAGTAGTAATTACAGGGATTCCGGAGAGACCCAGTACTTC
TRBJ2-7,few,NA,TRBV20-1,CSASTSDRDREQYF,TGCAGTGCTAGTACTTCAGATCGGGATCGGGAGCAGTACTTC
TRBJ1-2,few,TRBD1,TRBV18,CASSPGPPEGAFYGYTF,TGTGCCAGCTCACCTGGGCCCCCTGAGGGGGCTTTCTATGGCTACACCTTC
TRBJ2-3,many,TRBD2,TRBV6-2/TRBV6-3,CASTPGTSAVGADTQYF,TGTGCCAGCACCCCCGGGACTAGCGCGGTGGGGGCAGATACGCAGTATTTT
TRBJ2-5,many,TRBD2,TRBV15,CATSRGDLEIGETQYF,TGTGCCACCAGCCGGGGGGACTTGGAGATTGGAGAGACCCAGTACTTC
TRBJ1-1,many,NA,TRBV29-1,CSVARQEVEAFF,TGCAGCGTTGCCAGGCAGGAGGTCGAAGCTTTCTTT
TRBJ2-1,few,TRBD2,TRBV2,CASRRLAGAFDEQFF,TGTGCCAGCAGGCGACTAGCGGGAGCGTTTGATGAGCAGTTTTTC
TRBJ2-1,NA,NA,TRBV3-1,CASSSRSRQRTDYNEQFF,TGTGCCAGCAGCTCCCGGTCGAGACAGCGAACCGACTACAATGAGCAGTTCTTC
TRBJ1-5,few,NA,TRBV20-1,CSARDRSISNQPQHF,TGCAGTGCTAGAGACAGGTCTATTAGCAATCAGCCCCAGCATTTT
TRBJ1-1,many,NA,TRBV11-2,CASSLAAAKNTEAFF,TGTGCCAGCAGCTTAGCCGCAGCCAAGAACACTGAAGCTTTCTTT
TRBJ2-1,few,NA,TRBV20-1,CSAIVSGTLSEQFF,TGCAGTGCTATCGTTAGCGGAACCTTAAGTGAGCAGTTCTTC
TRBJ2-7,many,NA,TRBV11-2,CASSLEGSYEQYF,TGTGCCAGCAGCTTAGAGGGGTCCTACGAGCAGTACTTC
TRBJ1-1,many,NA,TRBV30,CAWSVGGPRAFF,TGTGCCTGGAGTGTGGGAGGGCCCCGAGCTTTCTTT
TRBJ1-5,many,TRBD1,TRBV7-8,CASSTKTGGNQPQHF,TGTGCCAGCAGCACCAAAACAGGGGGCAATCAGCCCCAGCATTTT
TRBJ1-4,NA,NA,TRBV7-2,CASSSRVGSEKLFF,TGTGCCAGCAGCTCCCGGGTGGGCTCGGAAAAACTGTTTTTT
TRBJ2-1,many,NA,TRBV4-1,CASSQVGGGGNEQFF,TGCGCCAGCAGCCAAGTAGGGGGAGGAGGGAATGAGCAGTTCTTC
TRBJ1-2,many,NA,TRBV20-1,CSARGEGGYTF,TGCAGTGCTAGAGGGGAGGGGGGCTACACCTTC
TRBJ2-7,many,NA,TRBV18,CASSSTGLRSYEQYF,TGTGCCAGCTCTTCCACCGGGCTACGTTCCTACGAGCAGTACTTC